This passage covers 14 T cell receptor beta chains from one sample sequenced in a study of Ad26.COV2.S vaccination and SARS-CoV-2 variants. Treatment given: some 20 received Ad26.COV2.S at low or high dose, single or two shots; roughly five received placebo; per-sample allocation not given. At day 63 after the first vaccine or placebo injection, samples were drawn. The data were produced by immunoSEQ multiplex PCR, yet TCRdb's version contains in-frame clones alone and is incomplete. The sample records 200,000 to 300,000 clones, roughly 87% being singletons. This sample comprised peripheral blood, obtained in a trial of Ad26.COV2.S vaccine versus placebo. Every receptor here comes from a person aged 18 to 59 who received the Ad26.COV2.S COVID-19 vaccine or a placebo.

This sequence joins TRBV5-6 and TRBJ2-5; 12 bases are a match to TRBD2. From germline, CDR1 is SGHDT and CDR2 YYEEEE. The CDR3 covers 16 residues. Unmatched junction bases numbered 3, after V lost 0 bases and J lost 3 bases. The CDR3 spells CASSLGGLAGKETQYF. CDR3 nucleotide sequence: TGTGCCAGCAGCTTGGGCGGACTAGCGGGGAAAGAGACCCAGTACTTC.

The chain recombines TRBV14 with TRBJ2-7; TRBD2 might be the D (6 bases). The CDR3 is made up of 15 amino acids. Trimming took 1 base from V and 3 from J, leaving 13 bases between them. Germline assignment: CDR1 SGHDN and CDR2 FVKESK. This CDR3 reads CASSQAFGGNYEQYV. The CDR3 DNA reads TGTGCCAGCAGCCAAGCCTTTGGCGGGAACTACGAGCAGTACGTC.

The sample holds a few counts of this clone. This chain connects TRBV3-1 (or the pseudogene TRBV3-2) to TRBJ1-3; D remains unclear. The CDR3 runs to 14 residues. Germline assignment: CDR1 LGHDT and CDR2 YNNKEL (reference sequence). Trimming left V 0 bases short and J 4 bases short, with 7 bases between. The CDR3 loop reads CASSQDYRGNTIYF. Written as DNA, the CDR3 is TGTGCCAGCAGCCAAGATTACCGGGGAAACACCATATATTTT.

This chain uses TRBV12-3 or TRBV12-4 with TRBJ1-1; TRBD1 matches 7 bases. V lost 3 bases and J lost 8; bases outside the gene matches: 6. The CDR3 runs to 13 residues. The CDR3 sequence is CASSLWDSLEAFF. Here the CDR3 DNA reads TGTGCCAGCAGTTTGTGGGACAGCCTCGAAGCTTTCTTT.

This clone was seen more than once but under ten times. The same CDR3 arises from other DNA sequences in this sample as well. The CDR3 is CASSRGLNTEAFF. CDR3 nucleotides: TGTGCCAGCTCCAGGGGACTGAACACTGAAGCTTTCTTT. The chain has TRBV18 and TRBJ1-1; the D gene is possibly TRBD1 (6 bases). CDR3 length equals 13 residues. Germline CDR1 reads KGHSH; CDR2 reads LQKENI. V shed 6 bases and J shed 0 bases, with 8 bases lying between them.

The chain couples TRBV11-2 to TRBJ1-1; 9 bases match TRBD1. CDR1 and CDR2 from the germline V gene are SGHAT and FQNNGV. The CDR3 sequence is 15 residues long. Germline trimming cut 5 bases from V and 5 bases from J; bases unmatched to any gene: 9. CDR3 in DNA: TGTGCCAGCAGCGCCTCACAGGGGGCATGGACTGAAGCTTTCTTT. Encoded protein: CASSASQGAWTEAFF.

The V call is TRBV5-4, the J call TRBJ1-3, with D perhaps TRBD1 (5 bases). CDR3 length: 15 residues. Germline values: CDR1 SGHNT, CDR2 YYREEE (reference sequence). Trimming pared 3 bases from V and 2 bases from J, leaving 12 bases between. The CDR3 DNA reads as TGTGCCAGCAGCTCGGAGGGGTCTGCTGGAAACACCATATATTTT. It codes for CASSSEGSAGNTIYF. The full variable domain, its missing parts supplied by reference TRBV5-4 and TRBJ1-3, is ETGVTQSPTHLIKTRGQQVTLRCSSQSGHNTVSWYQQALGQGPQFIFQYYREEENGRGNFPPRFSGLQFPNYSSELNVNALELDDSALYLCASSSEGSAGNTIYFGEGSWLTVV.

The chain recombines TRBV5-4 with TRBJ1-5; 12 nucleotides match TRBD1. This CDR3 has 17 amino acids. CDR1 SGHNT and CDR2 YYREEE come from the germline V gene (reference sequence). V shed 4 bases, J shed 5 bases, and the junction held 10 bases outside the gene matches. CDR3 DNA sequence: TGTGCCAGCAGCGACGGGACAGGGGGCGTAAGGGATCAGCCCCAGCATTTT. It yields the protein CASSDGTGGVRDQPQHF.

The chain's CDR3 is CASSLSRVGGELFF. The CDR3 DNA reads TGTGCCAGCAGCTTAAGCAGGGTTGGCGGGGAGCTGTTTTTT. This rearrangement joins TRBV7-9 to TRBJ2-2, with D perhaps TRBD1 (5 bases). Between the trimmed V and J ends, which lost 2 bases and 7 bases, there was a span of 11 bases. The CDR3 spans 14 residues. Germline V lookup: CDR1 SEHNR, CDR2 FQNEAQ (reference sequence). Filled out from reference TRBV7-9 and TRBJ2-2, the complete variable domain reads DTGVSQNPRHKITKRGQNVTFRCDPISEHNRLYWYRQTLGQGPEFLTYFQNEAQLEKSRLLSDRFSAERPKGSFSTLEIQRTEQGDSAMYLCASSLSRVGGELFFGEGSRLTVL.

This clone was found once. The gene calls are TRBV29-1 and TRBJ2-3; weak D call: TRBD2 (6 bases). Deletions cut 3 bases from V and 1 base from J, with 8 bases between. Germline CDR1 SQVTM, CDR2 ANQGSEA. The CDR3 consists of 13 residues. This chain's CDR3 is CSVDPSGTDTQYF. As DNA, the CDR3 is TGCAGCGTTGACCCTAGCGGCACAGATACGCAGTATTTT.

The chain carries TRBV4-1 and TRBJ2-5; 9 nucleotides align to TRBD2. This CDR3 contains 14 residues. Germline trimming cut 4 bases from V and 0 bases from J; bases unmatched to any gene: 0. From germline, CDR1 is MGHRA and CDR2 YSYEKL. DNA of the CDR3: TGCGCCAGCAGCCGGACTAGCGACCAAGAGACCCAGTACTTC. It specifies CASSRTSDQETQYF.

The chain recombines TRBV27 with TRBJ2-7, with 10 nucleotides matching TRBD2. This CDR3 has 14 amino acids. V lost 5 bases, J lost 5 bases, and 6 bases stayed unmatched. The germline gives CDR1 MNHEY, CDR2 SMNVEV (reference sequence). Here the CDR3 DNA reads TGTGCCAGCAGTCGGATAGCGGGAGGAAACGAGCAGTACGTC. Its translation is CASSRIAGGNEQYV.

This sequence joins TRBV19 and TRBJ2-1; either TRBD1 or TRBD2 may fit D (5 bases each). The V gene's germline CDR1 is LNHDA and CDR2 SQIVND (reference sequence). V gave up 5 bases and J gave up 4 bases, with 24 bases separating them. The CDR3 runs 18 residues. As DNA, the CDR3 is TGTGCCAGTAGTCCCTCTCACCTCAGGGACCCCCCGTACAATGAGCAGTTCTTC. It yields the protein CASSPSHLRDPPYNEQFF.

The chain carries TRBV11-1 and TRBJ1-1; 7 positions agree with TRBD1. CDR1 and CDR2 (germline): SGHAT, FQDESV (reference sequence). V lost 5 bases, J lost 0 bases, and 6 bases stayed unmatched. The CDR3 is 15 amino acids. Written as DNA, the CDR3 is TGTGCCAGCAGCACGGGGACAGCATTGAACACTGAAGCTTTCTTT. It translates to CASSTGTALNTEAFF.